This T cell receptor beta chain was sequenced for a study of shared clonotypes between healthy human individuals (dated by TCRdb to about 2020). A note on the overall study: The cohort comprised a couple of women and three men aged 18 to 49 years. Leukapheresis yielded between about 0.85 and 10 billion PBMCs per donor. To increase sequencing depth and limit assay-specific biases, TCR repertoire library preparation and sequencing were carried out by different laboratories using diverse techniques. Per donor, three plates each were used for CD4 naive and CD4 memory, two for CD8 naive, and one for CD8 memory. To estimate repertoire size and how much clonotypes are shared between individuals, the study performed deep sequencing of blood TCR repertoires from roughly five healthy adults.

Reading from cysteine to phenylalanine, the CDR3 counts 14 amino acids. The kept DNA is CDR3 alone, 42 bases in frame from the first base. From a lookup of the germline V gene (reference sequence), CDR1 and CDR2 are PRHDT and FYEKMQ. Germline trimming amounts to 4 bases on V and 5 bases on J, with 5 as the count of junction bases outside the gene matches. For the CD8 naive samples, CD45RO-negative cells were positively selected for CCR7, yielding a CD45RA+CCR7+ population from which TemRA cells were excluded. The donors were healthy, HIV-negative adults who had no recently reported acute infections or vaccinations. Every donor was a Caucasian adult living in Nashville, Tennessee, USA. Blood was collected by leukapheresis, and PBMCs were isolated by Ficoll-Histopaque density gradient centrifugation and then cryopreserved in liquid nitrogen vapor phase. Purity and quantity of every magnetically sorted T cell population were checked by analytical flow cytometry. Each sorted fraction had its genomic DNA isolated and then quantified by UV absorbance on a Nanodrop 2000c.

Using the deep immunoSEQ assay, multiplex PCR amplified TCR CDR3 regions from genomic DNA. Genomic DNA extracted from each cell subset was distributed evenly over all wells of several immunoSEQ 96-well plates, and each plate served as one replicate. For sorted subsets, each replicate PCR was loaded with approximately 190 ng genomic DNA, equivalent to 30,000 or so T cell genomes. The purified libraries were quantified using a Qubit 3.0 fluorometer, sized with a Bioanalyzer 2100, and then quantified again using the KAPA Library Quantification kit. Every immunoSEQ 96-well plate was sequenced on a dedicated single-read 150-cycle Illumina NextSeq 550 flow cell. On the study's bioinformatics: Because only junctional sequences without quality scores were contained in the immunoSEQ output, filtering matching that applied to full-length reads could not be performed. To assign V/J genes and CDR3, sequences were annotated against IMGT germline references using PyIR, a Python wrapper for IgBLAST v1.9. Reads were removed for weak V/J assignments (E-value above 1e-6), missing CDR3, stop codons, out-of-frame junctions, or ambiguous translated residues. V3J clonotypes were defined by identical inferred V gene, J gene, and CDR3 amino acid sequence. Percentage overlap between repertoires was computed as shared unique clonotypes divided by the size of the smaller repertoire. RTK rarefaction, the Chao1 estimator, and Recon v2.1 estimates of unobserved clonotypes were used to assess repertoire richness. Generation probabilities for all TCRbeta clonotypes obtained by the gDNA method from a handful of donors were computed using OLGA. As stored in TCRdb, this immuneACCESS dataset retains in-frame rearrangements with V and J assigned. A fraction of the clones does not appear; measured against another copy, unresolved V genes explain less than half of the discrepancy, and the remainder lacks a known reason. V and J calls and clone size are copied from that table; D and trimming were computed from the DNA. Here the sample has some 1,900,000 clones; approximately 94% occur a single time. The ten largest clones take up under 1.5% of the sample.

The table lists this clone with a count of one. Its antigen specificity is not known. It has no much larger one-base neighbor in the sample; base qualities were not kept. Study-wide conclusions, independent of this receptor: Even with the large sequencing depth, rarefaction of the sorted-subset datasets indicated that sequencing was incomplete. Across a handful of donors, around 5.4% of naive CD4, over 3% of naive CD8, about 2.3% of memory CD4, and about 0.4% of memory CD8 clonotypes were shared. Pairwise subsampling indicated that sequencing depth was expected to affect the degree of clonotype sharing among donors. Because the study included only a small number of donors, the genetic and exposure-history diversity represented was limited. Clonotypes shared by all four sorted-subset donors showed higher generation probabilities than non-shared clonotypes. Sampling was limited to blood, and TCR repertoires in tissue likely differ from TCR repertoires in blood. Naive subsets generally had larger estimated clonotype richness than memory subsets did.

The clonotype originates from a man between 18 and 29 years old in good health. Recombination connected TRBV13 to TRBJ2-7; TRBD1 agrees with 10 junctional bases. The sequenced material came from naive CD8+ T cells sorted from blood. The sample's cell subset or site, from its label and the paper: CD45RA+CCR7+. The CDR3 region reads CASSSWTGGDEQYF. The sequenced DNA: TGTGCCAGCAGCTCTTGGACAGGGGGGGACGAGCAGTACTTC.